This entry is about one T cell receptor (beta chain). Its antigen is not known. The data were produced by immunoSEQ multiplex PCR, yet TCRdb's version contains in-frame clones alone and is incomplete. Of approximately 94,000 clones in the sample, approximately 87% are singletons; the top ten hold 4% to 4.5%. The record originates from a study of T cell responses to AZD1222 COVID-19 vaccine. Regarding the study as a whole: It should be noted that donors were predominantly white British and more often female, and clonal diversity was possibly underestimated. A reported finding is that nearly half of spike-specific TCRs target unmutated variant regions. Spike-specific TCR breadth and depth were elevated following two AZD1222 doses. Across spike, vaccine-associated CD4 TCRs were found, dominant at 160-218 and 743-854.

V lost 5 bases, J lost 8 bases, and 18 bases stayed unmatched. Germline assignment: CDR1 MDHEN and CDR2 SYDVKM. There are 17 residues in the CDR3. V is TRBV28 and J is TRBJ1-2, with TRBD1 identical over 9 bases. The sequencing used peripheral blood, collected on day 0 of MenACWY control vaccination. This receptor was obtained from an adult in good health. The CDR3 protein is CASSLDAGTGYYGGYTF. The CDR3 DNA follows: TGTGCCAGCAGTCTTGACGCCGGGACAGGGTACTACGGGGGCTACACCTTC.